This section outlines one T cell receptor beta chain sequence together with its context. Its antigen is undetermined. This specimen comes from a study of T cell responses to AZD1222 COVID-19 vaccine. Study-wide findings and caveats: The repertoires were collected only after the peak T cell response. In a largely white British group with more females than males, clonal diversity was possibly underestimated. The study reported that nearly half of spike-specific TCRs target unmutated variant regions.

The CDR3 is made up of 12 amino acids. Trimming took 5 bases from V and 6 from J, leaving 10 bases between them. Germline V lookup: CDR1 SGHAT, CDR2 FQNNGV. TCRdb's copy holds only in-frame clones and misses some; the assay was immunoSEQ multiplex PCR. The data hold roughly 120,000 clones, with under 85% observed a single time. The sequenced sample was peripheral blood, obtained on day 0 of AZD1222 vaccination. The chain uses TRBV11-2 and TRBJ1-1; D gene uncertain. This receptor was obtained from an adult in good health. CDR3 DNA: TGTGCCAGCAGCCAGACCCCATCTGAAGCTTTCTTT. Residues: CASSQTPSEAFF.